One TCR beta chain is described in this entry. The antigen is undetermined. This sample stems from a study of shared clonotypes between healthy human individuals. Sequencing used immunoSEQ multiplex PCR; TCRdb keeps in-frame clones, though not all of them. The data contain about 380,000 clones, roughly 96% of them singletons. Overall study results and limits: Rarefaction exposed incomplete sorted-subset sequencing despite large depth.

The clonotype originates from a man aged 25 to 40 in good health. The sample taken for sequencing was memory CD8+ T cells sorted from blood. Subset: CD45RO+ cells pooled with CCR7-negative TemRA cells.

Written as DNA, the CDR3 is TGTGCCAGCAGTGCTAGCCGCTACTACGAGCAGTACTTC. This translates into CASSASRYYEQYF. V usage is TRBV2 and J usage is TRBJ2-7, with D maybe TRBD2 (5 bases). The CDR3 consists of 13 residues. Deletions cut 4 bases from V and 3 bases from J, with 10 bases between. Per germline, CDR1 SNHLY and CDR2 FYNNEI.